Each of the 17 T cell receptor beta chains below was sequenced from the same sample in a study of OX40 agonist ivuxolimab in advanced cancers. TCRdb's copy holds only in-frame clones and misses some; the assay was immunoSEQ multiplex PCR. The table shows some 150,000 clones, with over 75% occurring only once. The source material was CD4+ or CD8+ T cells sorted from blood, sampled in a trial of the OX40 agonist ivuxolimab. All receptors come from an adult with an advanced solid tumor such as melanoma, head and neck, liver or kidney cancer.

The CDR3 DNA follows: TGTGCCAGCAGTGAAGGGTTTAGCACAGATACGCAGTATTTT. Translation gives CASSEGFSTDTQYF. This chain joins TRBV6-1 and TRBJ2-3; D call uncertain. The germline V gene has CDR1 MNHNS and CDR2 SASEGT. V lost 1 base and J 0 bases, leaving 5 bases between the germline ends. The CDR3 extends over 14 amino acids.

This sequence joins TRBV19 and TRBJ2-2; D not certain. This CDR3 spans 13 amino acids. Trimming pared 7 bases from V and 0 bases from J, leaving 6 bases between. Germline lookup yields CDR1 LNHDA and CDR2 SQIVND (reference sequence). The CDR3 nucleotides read TGTGCCAGTATAGGGTCGAACACCGGGGAGCTGTTTTTT. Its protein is CASIGSNTGELFF.

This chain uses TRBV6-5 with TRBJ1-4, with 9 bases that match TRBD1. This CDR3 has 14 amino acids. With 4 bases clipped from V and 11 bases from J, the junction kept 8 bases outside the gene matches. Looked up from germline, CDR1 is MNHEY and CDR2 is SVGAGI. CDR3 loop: CASSFRTGDGKLFF. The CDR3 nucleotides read TGTGCCAGCAGTTTCCGGACAGGGGACGGGAAACTGTTTTTT.

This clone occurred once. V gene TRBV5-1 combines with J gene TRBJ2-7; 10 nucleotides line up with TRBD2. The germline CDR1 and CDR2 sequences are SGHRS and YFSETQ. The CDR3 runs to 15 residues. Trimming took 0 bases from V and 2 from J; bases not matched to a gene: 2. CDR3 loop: CASSLGGTSAYEQYF. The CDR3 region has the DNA TGCGCCAGCAGCTTGGGGGGGACTAGCGCCTACGAGCAGTACTTC. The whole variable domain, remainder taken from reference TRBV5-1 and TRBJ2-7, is KAGVTQTPRYLIKTRGQQVTLSCSPISGHRSVSWYQQTPGQGLQFLFEYFSETQRNKGNFPGRFSGRQFSNSRSEMNVSTLELGDSALYLCASSLGGTSAYEQYFGPGTRLTVT.

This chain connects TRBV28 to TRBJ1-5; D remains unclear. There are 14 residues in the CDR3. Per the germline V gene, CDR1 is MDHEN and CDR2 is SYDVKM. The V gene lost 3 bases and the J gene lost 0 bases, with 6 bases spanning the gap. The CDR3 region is CASSFSDSNQPQHF. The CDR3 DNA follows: TGTGCCAGCAGTTTCTCAGATAGCAATCAGCCCCAGCATTTT.

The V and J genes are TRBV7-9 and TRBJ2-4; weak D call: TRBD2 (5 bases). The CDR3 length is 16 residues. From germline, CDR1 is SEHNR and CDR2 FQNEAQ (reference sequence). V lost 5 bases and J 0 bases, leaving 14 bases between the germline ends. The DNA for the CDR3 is TGTGCCAGCAGCCCAGAGCGGCGGATAGCCAAAAACATTCAGTACTTC. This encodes CASSPERRIAKNIQYF.

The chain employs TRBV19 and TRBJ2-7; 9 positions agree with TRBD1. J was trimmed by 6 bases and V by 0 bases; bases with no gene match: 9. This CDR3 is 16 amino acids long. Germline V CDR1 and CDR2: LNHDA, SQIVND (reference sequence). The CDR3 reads CASSIEPGQGSVEQYF. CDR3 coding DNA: TGTGCCAGTAGTATAGAGCCGGGACAGGGATCGGTCGAGCAGTACTTC.

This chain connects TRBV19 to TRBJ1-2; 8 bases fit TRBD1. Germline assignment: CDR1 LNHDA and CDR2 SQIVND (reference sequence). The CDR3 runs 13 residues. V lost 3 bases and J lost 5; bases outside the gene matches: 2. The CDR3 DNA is TGTGCCAGTAGTATTGGACAGGGATATGGCTACACCTTC. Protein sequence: CASSIGQGYGYTF.

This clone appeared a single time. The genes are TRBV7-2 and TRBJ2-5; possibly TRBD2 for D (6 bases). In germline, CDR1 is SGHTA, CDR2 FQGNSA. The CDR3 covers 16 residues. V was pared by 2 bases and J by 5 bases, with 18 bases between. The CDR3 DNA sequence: TGTGCCAGCAGCTTAAAGTTGGGGCGGAGGGTCGAGACCCAGTACTTC. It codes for CASSLKLGRRVETQYF.

In DNA, the CDR3 is TGTGCCAGCAGCCCCACAGGGCCCACTCAGCCCCAGCATTTT. It encodes CASSPTGPTQPQHF. This chain joins TRBV7-2 and TRBJ1-5, with a weak D call TRBD1 (6 bases). The CDR3 is made up of 14 amino acids. V was clipped by 5 bases and J by 6 bases, with 14 bases between them. The germline gives CDR1 SGHTA, CDR2 FQGNSA.

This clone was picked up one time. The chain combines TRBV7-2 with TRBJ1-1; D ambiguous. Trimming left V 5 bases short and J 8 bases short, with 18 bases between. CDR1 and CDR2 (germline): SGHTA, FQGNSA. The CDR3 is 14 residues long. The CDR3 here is CASSPRGPTREAFF. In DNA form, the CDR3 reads TGTGCCAGCAGCCCTCGAGGACCTACTAGGGAAGCTTTCTTT.

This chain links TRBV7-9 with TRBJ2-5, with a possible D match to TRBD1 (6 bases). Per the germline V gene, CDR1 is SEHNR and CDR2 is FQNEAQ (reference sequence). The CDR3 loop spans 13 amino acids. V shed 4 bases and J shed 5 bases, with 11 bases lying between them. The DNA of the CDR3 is TGTGCCAGCAGCTCACAGGGTTGGGAGACCCAGTACTTC. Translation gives CASSSQGWETQYF.

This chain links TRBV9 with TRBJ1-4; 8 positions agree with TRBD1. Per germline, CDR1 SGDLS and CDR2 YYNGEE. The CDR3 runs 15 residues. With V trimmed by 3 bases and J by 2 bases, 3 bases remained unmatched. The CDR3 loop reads CASSAWDRTNEKLFF. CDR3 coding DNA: TGTGCCAGCAGCGCCTGGGACAGGACTAATGAAAAACTGTTTTTT.

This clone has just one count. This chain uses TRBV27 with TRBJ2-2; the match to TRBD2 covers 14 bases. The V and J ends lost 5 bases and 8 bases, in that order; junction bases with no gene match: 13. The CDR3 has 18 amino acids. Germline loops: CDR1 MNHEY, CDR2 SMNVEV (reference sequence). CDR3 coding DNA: TGTGCCAGCAGTAGCAATCCGGGACTAGCGGGAGCATCAGGGGAGCTGTTTTTT. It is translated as CASSSNPGLAGASGELFF.

CDR3 loop: CATSRDLAGGNTGELFF. The CDR3 DNA is TGTGCCACCAGCAGAGATCTGGCTGGCGGCAACACCGGGGAGCTGTTTTTT. The chain recombines TRBV15 with TRBJ2-2; the D is unclear. Deletions cut 0 bases from V and 2 bases from J, with 13 bases between. The CDR3 extends over 17 amino acids. The germline CDR1 and CDR2 sequences are LNHNV and YYDKDF (reference sequence).

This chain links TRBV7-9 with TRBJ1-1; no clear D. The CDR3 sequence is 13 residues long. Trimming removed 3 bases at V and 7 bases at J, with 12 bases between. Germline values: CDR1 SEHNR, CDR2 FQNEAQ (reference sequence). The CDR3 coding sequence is TGTGCCAGCAGCTTTGTCAGCATGAGTGAAGCTTTCTTT. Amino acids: CASSFVSMSEAFF.

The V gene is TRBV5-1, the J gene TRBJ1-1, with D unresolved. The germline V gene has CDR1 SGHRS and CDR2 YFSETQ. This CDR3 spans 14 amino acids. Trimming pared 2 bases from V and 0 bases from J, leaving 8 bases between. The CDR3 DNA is TGCGCCAGCAGCTTAGTTACCTTGAACACTGAAGCTTTCTTT. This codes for CASSLVTLNTEAFF.